The 26 T cell receptor beta chains given below trace back to one sample, sequenced in a study of shared clonotypes between healthy human individuals. Using immunoSEQ multiplex PCR, the repertoire was profiled, and TCRdb retains in-frame clones only, with some absent. Of fewer than 550,000 clones detected, 60% to 80% appear once; the ten largest clones hold around 13%. What was sequenced was PBMCs. The receptors originated from a woman aged 40 to 50 in good health. Some clones in this sample may be carry-over from other donors' samples.

The rearrangement links TRBV28 to TRBJ1-1, with TRBD1 matching 7 bases. Germline CDR1 is MDHEN and CDR2 is SYDVKM. The ends lost 4 bases at V and 11 bases at J; junction bases unmatched: 7. This CDR3 region has 12 residues. The CDR3 reads CASSSNRQGAFF. In nucleotides, the CDR3 is TGTGCCAGCAGTTCCAACCGACAGGGCGCTTTCTTT.

This clone was picked up a small number of times. At the DNA level, this CDR3 is encoded by other sequences in the same sample as well. The rearrangement joins TRBV28 to TRBJ1-1; 9 nucleotides match TRBD1. Germline CDR1 and CDR2: MDHEN and SYDVKM. The CDR3 is made up of 14 amino acids. J gave up 1 base and V 4 bases, and 1 base lay outside the gene matches. The CDR3 spells CASSSGQGNTEAFF. The DNA of the CDR3 is TGTGCCAGCAGTTCGGGACAGGGGAACACTGAAGCTTTCTTT.

The chain couples TRBV5-1 to TRBJ2-3; 10 nucleotides align to TRBD2. Germline V gene lookup returns CDR1 SGHRS and CDR2 YFSETQ. The CDR3 extends over 18 amino acids. J was trimmed by 2 bases and V by 3 bases; bases with no gene match: 12. The chain's CDR3 is CASSSNPRTSGFTDTQYF. In nucleotides, the CDR3 is TGCGCCAGCAGCTCGAACCCCCGGACTAGCGGTTTCACAGATACGCAGTATTTT. Full variable domain (outside the CDR3, taken from reference TRBV5-1 and TRBJ2-3): KAGVTQTPRYLIKTRGQQVTLSCSPISGHRSVSWYQQTPGQGLQFLFEYFSETQRNKGNFPGRFSGRQFSNSRSEMNVSTLELGDSALYLCASSSNPRTSGFTDTQYFGPGTRLTVL.

This clone was recorded a few times. The chain joins TRBV5-1 to TRBJ1-1; TRBD1 might be the D (5 bases). The V gene's germline CDR1 is SGHRS and CDR2 YFSETQ. The CDR3 sequence is 17 residues long. V lost 1 base, J lost 2 bases, and 18 bases lay in between. The chain's CDR3 is CASSLPEGESRNTEAFF. The DNA for the CDR3 is TGCGCCAGCAGCTTGCCTGAAGGGGAATCGCGAAACACTGAAGCTTTCTTT.

The CDR3 loop is CASSDLLGGIGTQYF. For the CDR3, the DNA is TGTGCCAGCAGTGACCTACTAGGAGGGATCGGGACGCAGTATTTT. The chain is built from TRBV6-4 and TRBJ2-3, with TRBD2 as a possible D gene (6 bases). Trimming took off 2 bases at V and 9 bases at J, with 18 bases between the two ends. Germline V gene data show CDR1 as MRHNA and CDR2 as SNTAGT. The CDR3 is 15 residues long.

The chain employs TRBV6-5 and TRBJ1-1, with TRBD1 matching over 9 bases. V trimming: 2 bases; J trimming: 2 bases; junction bases outside the gene matches: 3. Germline-derived CDR1 and CDR2 are MNHEY and SVGAGI. The CDR3 is made up of 15 amino acids. CDR3 in DNA: TGTGCCAGCAGTTACAACAGGGGGCTTAACACTGAAGCTTTCTTT. It is translated as CASSYNRGLNTEAFF.

The chain uses TRBV19 and TRBJ2-1; the match to TRBD1 covers 9 bases. Trimming removed 7 bases from V and 3 bases from J; junction bases left unmatched: 7. In germline, CDR1 is LNHDA, CDR2 SQIVND (reference sequence). The CDR3 sequence is 15 residues long. The CDR3 sequence is CASKSGTGRYNEQFF. DNA of the CDR3: TGTGCCAGTAAATCCGGGACAGGGCGCTACAATGAGCAGTTCTTC.

The V and J genes are TRBV5-1 and TRBJ2-7; 13 nucleotides align to TRBD2. V shed 4 bases, J shed 3 bases, and the junction held 7 bases outside the gene matches. Germline CDR1 and CDR2: SGHRS and YFSETQ. There are 16 residues in the CDR3. In DNA, the CDR3 is TGCGCCAGCAGCCCGGCGGGGACTAGCGGGAACTACGAGCAGTACTTC. It is translated as CASSPAGTSGNYEQYF.

The chain employs TRBV6-5 and TRBJ1-5, with D unresolved. The V and J ends lost 7 bases and 3 bases respectively, with 16 bases between them. The CDR3 totals 15 residues. Germline V gene lookup returns CDR1 MNHEY and CDR2 SVGAGI. CDR3 coding DNA: TGTGCCAGCACCAAAGAATCGGGGAACAATCAGCCCCAGCATTTT. Its protein is CASTKESGNNQPQHF.

This clone was seen only once. The V and J genes are TRBV5-1 and TRBJ2-3; 8 positions match TRBD2. V was pared by 1 base and J by 2 bases, with 12 bases of the junction left unmatched. This CDR3 has 18 amino acids. Germline values: CDR1 SGHRS, CDR2 YFSETQ. The CDR3 DNA reads as TGCGCCAGCAGCTTGAGGCCGGGAGGGACGGCAAACACAGATACGCAGTATTTT. Protein product: CASSLRPGGTANTDTQYF.

V is TRBV28 and J is TRBJ1-2; D is undetermined. The V and J ends lost 3 bases and 5 bases respectively, with 10 bases between them. CDR3 length: 13 amino acids. Germline V gene sequence: CDR1 MDHEN, CDR2 SYDVKM. The CDR3 DNA sequence: TGTGCCAGCAGTTTTGACCTCGAATATGGCTACACCTTC. Encoded protein: CASSFDLEYGYTF.

The chain uses TRBV5-1 and TRBJ1-4; 9 bases are shared with TRBD1. Trimming took 0 bases from V and 5 from J; bases not matched to a gene: 2. CDR1 is SGHRS, CDR2 YFSETQ, per germline. CDR3 size: 15 residues. CDR3 in amino acids: CASSLAGTGNEKLFF. The CDR3 coding sequence is TGCGCCAGCAGCTTGGCCGGGACAGGGAATGAAAAACTGTTTTTT.

J is TRBJ1-4 and V is TRBV10-3; 9 nucleotides line up with TRBD1. This CDR3 has 16 residues. V was clipped by 0 bases and J by 5 bases; unmatched bases: 4. Germline lookup yields CDR1 ENHRY and CDR2 SYGVKD. CDR3 residues: CAISESGQGRNEKLFF. DNA of the CDR3: TGTGCCATCAGTGAGTCGGGACAGGGCCGAAATGAAAAACTGTTTTTT.

This clone has just a few counts. The rearrangement joins TRBV7-9 to TRBJ2-2, with 7 bases aligning to TRBD2. The CDR3 is made up of 16 amino acids. Trimming cost V 4 bases and J 4 bases; bases outside gene matches: 9. Germline-derived CDR1 and CDR2 are SEHNR and FQNEAQ (reference sequence). The CDR3 reads CASSSSAAGVTGELFF. For the CDR3, the DNA is TGTGCCAGCAGCTCGTCCGCTGCGGGAGTCACCGGGGAGCTGTTTTTT. Complete variable domain (other parts from reference TRBV7-9 and TRBJ2-2): DTGVSQNPRHKITKRGQNVTFRCDPISEHNRLYWYRQTLGQGPEFLTYFQNEAQLEKSRLLSDRFSAERPKGSFSTLEIQRTEQGDSAMYLCASSSSAAGVTGELFFGEGSRLTVL.

The chain has TRBV5-6 and TRBJ2-1; D gene unclear. V was shortened by 5 bases and J by 7 bases, with 19 bases between the two germline ends. The CDR3 covers 15 residues. The germline gives CDR1 SGHDT, CDR2 YYEEEE. CDR3 nucleotide sequence: TGTGCCAGCAGTCCCCGGGCCTCCGGCAGGAATGAGCAGTTCTTC. This codes for CASSPRASGRNEQFF.

The chain has TRBV6-6 and TRBJ1-1; TRBD1 is a possible D gene (6 bases). The V gene lost 7 bases and the J gene lost 3 bases, with 18 bases spanning the gap. CDR3 size: 15 residues. CDR1 is MNHNY and CDR2 is SVGAGI in the germline V gene (reference sequence). As DNA, the CDR3 is TGTGCCAGCACCCAGACCAGGGGAGGTTACACTGAAGCTTTCTTT. This gives the protein CASTQTRGGYTEAFF.

This clone showed up just once. V usage is TRBV19 and J usage is TRBJ1-2, with 8 bases aligning to TRBD1. V gave up 0 bases and J gave up 4 bases; unmatched junction bases: 10. Germline assignment: CDR1 LNHDA and CDR2 SQIVND (reference sequence). CDR3 size: 17 residues. CDR3 DNA sequence: TGTGCCAGTAGTATAGACCCTCGGACAGGGTGGGGCTATGGCTACACCTTC. It translates to CASSIDPRTGWGYGYTF.

This sequence joins TRBV11-2 and TRBJ2-7; 8 nucleotides agree with TRBD2. J was trimmed by 7 bases and V by 4 bases; bases with no gene match: 9. The CDR3 has 14 residues. CDR1 is SGHAT, CDR2 FQNNGV, per germline. Written as DNA, the CDR3 is TGTGCCAGCAGCTCCAGAGCGGGAGCGGGGGAGCAGTACTTC. This gives the protein CASSSRAGAGEQYF.

As for this clone: One end of the junction is discordant with germline, which a read error may explain. The chain joins TRBV6-6 to TRBJ1-4, with 9 bases identical to TRBD1. CDR1 and CDR2 (germline): MNHNY, SVGAGI (reference sequence). CDR3 length: 15 residues. CDR3 residues: CASGYLGQGNEKLFF. CDR3 nucleotide sequence: TGTGCCAGCGGTTACCTGGGACAGGGAAATGAAAAACTGTTTTTT.

J is TRBJ1-6 and V is TRBV2, with TRBD1 matching over 8 bases. After removal of 6 bases from V and 1 base from J, the junction contained 8 bases not matched to a gene. Germline CDR1 is SNHLY and CDR2 is FYNNEI. The CDR3 sequence is 17 residues long. CDR3 in amino acids: CASRRTGLGSYNSPLHF. The CDR3 DNA reads as TGTGCCAGCAGGAGGACAGGGTTGGGATCCTATAATTCACCCCTCCACTTT. Combining the CDR3 with reference TRBV2 and TRBJ1-6 gives the whole variable domain EPEVTQTPSHQVTQMGQEVILRCVPISNHLYFYWYRQILGQKVEFLVSFYNNEISEKSEIFDDQFSVERPDGSNFTLKIRSTKLEDSAMYFCASRRTGLGSYNSPLHFGNGTRLTVT.

This chain uses TRBV7-3 with TRBJ2-2; a possible D gene is TRBD2 (5 bases). Germline lookup yields CDR1 SGHTA and CDR2 FQGTGA. V was cut by 1 base and J by 7 bases, with 13 bases left in between. The CDR3 contains 15 residues. The CDR3 is CASSLIVGDGGELFF. CDR3 nucleotides: TGTGCCAGCAGCTTAATAGTCGGGGATGGCGGGGAGCTGTTTTTT. The variable domain in full, completed from reference TRBV7-3 and TRBJ2-2, reads GAGVSQTPSNKVTEKGKYVELRCDPISGHTALYWYRQSLGQGPEFLIYFQGTGAADDSGLPNDRFFAVRPEGSVSTLKIQRTERGDSAVYLCASSLIVGDGGELFFGEGSRLTVL.

This clone was observed a few times. V usage is TRBV6-1 and J usage is TRBJ2-4; TRBD2 might be the D (6 bases). Germline V gene data show CDR1 as MNHNS and CDR2 as SASEGT. This CDR3 is built from 13 residues. The V gene lost 1 base and the J gene lost 9 bases, with 10 bases spanning the gap. The CDR3 DNA sequence: TGTGCCAGCAGTGAAGTGGTGGGGGGCATTCAGTACTTC. It specifies CASSEVVGGIQYF.

The chain couples TRBV15 to TRBJ2-7; TRBD1 aligns across 9 bases. CDR3 length: 13 amino acids. The junction had 2 bases not matched to a gene; V was cut back by 4 bases and J by 4 bases. Germline V gene lookup returns CDR1 LNHNV and CDR2 YYDKDF (reference sequence). CDR3 protein: CATSTGQGYEQYF. The CDR3 region has the DNA TGTGCCACCAGCACAGGACAGGGGTACGAGCAGTACTTC.

This clone was seen many times. V and J are TRBV30 and TRBJ1-1, with 9 bases aligning to TRBD1. This CDR3 has 13 residues. Trimming cost V 8 bases and J 6 bases; bases outside gene matches: 10. Germline V lookup: CDR1 GTSNPN, CDR2 SVGIG (reference sequence). CDR3 residues: CARNAQGASEAFF. The CDR3 bases are TGTGCCCGAAACGCACAGGGGGCGTCTGAAGCTTTCTTT.

The V call is TRBV6-4, the J call TRBJ2-5; a weak D match, TRBD1 (5 bases). The length of the CDR3 is 16 residues. Germline assignment: CDR1 MRHNA and CDR2 SNTAGT. V was shortened by 2 bases and J by 1 base, with 14 bases between the two germline ends. The CDR3 DNA is TGTGCCAGCAGTGACCCCTCCGGCAGGGCCCAAGAGACCCAGTACTTC. It is translated as CASSDPSGRAQETQYF.

The chain employs TRBV27 and TRBJ1-2; D remains ambiguous. V was shortened by 5 bases and J by 1 base, with 11 bases between the two germline ends. Germline V gene data show CDR1 as MNHEY and CDR2 as SMNVEV (reference sequence). This CDR3 region has 14 residues. The CDR3, as DNA: TGTGCCAGCAGTAGTAGGGAGGATAACTATGGCTACACCTTC. This encodes CASSSREDNYGYTF.